This TCR beta chain comes out of a study of cytomegalovirus exposure and HLA in healthy donors. It was with 60 Vbeta and 13 Jbeta primers that the PCR ran. The data were produced by immunoSEQ multiplex PCR, yet TCRdb's version contains in-frame clones alone and is incomplete. The data hold fewer than 250,000 clones, with about four fifths observed a single time. As for this clone: Its antigen remains unidentified.

The CDR3 covers 14 residues. V lost 5 bases, J lost 3 bases, and 4 bases stayed unmatched. Looked up from germline, CDR1 is MGHDK and CDR2 is SYGVNS. Overall study findings and caveats: In vitro confirmation showed three CMV-associated chains to be CMV antigen specific. A later analysis found common viral pathogens apparently linked to several of the most significant clusters.

V and J are TRBV25-1 and TRBJ2-1; the match to TRBD1 covers 7 bases. This clonotype originated in a male donor in good health and CMV-seropositive. The source material was PBMCs. The DNA for the CDR3 is TGTGCCAGCAGTAGGGGGACAGACTACAATGAGCAGTTCTTC. This translates into CASSRGTDYNEQFF. The entire variable domain, with the rest obtained from reference TRBV25-1 and TRBJ2-1, is as follows: EADIYQTPRYLVIGTGKKITLECSQTMGHDKMYWYQQDPGMELHLIHYSYGVNSTEKGDLSSESTVSRIRTEHFPLTLESARPSHTSQYLCASSRGTDYNEQFFGPGTRLTVL.